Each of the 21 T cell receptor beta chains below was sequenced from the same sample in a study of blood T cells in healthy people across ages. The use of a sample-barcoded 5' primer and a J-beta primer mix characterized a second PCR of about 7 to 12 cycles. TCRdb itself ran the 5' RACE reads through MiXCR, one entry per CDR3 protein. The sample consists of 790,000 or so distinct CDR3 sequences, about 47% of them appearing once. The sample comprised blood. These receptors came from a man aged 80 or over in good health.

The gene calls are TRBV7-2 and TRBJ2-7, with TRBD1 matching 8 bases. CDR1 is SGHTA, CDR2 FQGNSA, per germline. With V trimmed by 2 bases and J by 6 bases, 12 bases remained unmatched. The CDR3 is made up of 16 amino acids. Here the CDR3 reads CASSLRGDRFPPEQYF. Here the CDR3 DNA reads TGTGCCAGCAGCTTACGAGGGGACAGGTTCCCTCCCGAGCAGTACTTC.

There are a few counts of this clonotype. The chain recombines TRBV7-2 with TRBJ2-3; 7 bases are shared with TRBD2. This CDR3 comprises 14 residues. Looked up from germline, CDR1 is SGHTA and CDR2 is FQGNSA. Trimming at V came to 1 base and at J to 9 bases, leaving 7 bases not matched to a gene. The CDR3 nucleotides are TGTGCCAGCAGCTTAGGGGGAGGGCCGGAGACGCAGTATTTT. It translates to CASSLGGGPETQYF. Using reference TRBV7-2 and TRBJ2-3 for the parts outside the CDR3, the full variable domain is GAGVSQSPSNKVTEKGKDVELRCDPISGHTALYWYRQSLGQGLEFLIYFQGNSAPDKSGLPSDRFSAERTGGSVSTLTIQRTQQEDSAVYLCASSLGGGPETQYFGPGTRLTVL.

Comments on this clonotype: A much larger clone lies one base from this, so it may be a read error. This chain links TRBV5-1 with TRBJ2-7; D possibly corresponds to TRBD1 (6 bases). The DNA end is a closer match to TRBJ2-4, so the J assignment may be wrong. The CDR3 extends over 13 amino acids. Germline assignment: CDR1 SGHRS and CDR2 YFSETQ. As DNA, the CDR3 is TGCGCCAGCAGCGGCAGGGGCGAAAACATTCAGTACTTC. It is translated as CASSGRGENIQYF.

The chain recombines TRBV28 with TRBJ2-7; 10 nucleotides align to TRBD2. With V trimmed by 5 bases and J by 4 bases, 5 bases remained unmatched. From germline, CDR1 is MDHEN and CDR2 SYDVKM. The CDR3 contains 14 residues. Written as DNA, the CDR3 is TGTGCCAGCAGTGATAGCGGGAGGACGTACGAGCAGTACTTC. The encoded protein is CASSDSGRTYEQYF.

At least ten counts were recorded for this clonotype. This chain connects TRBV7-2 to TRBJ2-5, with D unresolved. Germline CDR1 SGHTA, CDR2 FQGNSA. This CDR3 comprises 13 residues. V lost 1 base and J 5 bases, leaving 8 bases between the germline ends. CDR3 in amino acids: CASSLGGPETQYF. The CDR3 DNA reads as TGTGCCAGCAGCTTAGGAGGTCCGGAGACCCAGTACTTC.

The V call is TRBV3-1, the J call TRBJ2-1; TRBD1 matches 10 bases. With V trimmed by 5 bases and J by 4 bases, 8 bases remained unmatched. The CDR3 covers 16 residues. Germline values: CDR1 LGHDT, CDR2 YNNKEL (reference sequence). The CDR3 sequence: CASSYLGQGRYNEQFF. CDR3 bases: TGTGCCAGCAGCTACCTGGGACAGGGGAGGTACAATGAGCAGTTCTTC.

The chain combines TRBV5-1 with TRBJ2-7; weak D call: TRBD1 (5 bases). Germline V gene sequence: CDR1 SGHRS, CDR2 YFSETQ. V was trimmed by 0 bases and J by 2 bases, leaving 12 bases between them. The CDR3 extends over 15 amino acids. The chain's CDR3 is CASSLAPTATYEQYF. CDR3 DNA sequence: TGCGCCAGCAGCTTGGCCCCGACAGCTACCTACGAGCAGTACTTC.

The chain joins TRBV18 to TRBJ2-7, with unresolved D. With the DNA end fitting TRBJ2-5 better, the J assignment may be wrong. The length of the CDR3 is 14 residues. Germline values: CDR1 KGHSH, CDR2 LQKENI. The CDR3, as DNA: TGTGCCAGCTCACCTTCGGACGGAGTTGGGACCCAGTACTTC. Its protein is CASSPSDGVGTQYF.

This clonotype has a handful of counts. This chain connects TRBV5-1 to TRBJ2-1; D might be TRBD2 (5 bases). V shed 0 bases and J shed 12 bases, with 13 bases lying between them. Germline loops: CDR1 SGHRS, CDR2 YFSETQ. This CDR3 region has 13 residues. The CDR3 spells CASSLEEGRVQFF. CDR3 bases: TGCGCCAGCAGCTTGGAAGAGGGTAGGGTGCAGTTCTTC.

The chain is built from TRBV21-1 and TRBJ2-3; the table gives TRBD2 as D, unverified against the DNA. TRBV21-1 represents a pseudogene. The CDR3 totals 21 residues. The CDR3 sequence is CASSKAPLLAAGLPSTDTQYF. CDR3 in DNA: TGTGCCAGCAGCAAAGCGCCCCTCCTAGCGGCGGGACTCCCTAGCACAGATACGCAGTATTTT.

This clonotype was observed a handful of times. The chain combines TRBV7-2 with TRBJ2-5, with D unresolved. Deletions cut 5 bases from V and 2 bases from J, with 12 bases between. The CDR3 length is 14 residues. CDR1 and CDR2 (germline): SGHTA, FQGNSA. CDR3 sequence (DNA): TGTGCCAGCAGCCGTTATAGCCTTCAAGAGACCCAGTACTTC. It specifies CASSRYSLQETQYF.

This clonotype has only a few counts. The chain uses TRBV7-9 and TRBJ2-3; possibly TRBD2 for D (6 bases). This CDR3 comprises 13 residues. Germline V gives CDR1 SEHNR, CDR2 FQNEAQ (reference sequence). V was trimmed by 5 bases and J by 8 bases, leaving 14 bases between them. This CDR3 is CASSGTSMATQYF. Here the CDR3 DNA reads TGTGCCAGCAGCGGAACTAGCATGGCTACGCAGTATTTT.

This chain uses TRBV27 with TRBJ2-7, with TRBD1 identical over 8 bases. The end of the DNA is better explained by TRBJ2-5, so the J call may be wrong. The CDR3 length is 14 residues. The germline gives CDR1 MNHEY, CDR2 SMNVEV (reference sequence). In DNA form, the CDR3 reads TGTGCCAGCGCTGAAGACAGGGGAAGGGAGACCCAGTACTTC. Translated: CASAEDRGRETQYF.

The CDR3 sequence is CSVVRLYQETQYF. The CDR3 nucleotides are TGCAGCGTCGTTCGGCTGTACCAAGAGACCCAGTACTTC. The chain links TRBV29-1 to TRBJ2-5; D not resolved. The germline V and J ends were trimmed by 6 bases and 0 bases, with 11 bases remaining between them. The CDR3 is 13 residues long. Germline V lookup: CDR1 SQVTM, CDR2 ANQGSEA.

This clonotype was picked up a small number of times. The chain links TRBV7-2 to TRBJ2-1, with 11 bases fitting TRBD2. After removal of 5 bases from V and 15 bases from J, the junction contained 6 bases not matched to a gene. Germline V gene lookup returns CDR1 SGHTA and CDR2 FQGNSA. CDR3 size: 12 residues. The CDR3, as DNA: TGTGCCAGCAGCCCTCTAGCGGGAGGACGGTTCTTC. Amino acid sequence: CASSPLAGGRFF.

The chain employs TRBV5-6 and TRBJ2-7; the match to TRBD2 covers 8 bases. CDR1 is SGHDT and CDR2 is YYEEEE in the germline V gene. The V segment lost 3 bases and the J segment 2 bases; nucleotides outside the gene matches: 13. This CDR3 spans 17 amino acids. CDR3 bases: TGTGCCAGCAGCTACGGCGGGGGGAGGGCCATCACCTACGAGCAGTACTTC. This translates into CASSYGGGRAITYEQYF.

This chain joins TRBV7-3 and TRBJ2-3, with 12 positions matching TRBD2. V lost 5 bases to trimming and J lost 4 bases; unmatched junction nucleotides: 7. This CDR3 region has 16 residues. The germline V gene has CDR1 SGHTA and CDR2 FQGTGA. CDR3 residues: CASSPLAGGSPDTQYF. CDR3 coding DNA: TGTGCCAGCAGCCCGCTAGCGGGAGGGAGCCCAGATACGCAGTATTTT.

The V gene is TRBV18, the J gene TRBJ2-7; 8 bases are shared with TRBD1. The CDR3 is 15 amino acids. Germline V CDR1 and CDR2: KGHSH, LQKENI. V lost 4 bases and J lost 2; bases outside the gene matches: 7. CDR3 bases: TGTGCCAGCTCACGACGACAGGGGATCGCCTACGAGCAGTACTTC. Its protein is CASSRRQGIAYEQYF.

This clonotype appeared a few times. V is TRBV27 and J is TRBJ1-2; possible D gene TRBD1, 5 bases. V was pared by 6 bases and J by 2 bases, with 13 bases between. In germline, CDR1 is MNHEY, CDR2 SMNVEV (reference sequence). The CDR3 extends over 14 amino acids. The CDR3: CASSRNRDNYGYTF. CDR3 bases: TGTGCCAGCAGCCGGAACCGGGACAACTATGGCTACACCTTC.

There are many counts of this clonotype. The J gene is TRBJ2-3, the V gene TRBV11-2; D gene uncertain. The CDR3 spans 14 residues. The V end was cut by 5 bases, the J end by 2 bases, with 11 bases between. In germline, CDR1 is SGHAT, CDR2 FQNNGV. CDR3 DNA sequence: TGTGCCAGCAGCCGGAACATCGACACAGATACGCAGTATTTT. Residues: CASSRNIDTDTQYF.

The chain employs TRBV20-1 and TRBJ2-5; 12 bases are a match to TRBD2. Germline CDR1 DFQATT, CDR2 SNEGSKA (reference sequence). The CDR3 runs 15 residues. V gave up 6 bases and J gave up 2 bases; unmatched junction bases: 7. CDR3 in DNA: TGCAGTGCAACGAGACTAGCGGGAGTGCAAGAGACCCAGTACTTC. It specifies CSATRLAGVQETQYF.